The clone carrying this T cell receptor beta chain was detected a few times. Its matching antigen is unknown. Losses at the gene ends were 2 bases for V and 2 bases for J; bases not matched to a gene: 5. The CDR3 has 15 amino acids. In germline, CDR1 is SGHTA, CDR2 FQGNSA. This entry belongs to a study of beta chain features in type 1 diabetes. Findings and limits, study-wide: There were fewer insertions and more deletions at the VDJ junctions of type 1 diabetes patients. cDNA-based reads could over-represent cells with high TCR expression. Small HLA sub-analyses could not settle whether HLA shapes TCRB rearrangement.

Each donor gave one heparinised blood draw averaging roughly 100 mL. Sequenced material consisted of expressed TCRB transcripts (all of the isolated RNA was reverse transcribed). Repertoires were generated with immunoSEQ multiplex PCR, while TCRdb's copy carries only in-frame clones and drops some. This sample yields hundreds of thousands of clones, of which approximately 11% are seen a single time; about 0.015% belongs to the top ten. The chain joins TRBV7-2 to TRBJ2-5, with 7 bases lining up with TRBD2. Sequenced: naive CD4+ T cells from blood. The TCR comes from a woman aged 30 to 39 in good health. The CDR3 spells CASSLRLAIQETQYF. CDR3 in DNA: TGTGCCAGCAGCTTACGACTAGCAATTCAAGAGACCCAGTACTTC.